Detailed here is one T cell receptor beta chain. V was cut by 5 bases and J by 4 bases, with 9 bases left in between. Germline values: CDR1 MRHNA, CDR2 SNTAGT. This CDR3 has 14 residues. The cohort comprised adults aged 18 to 89 years residing in about two dozen US areas. Source study methods: Nucleated cell counts were estimated from reference gene primer amplification. The assay was immunoSEQ multiplex PCR, and TCRdb's table has in-frame clones only and misses some. That table gives V, J and clone size, and the DNA gave D and trimming. The sample holds roughly 200,000 clones, roughly 80% seen once. The record originates from a study of blood T cell repertoires in COVID-19.

The sequence was obtained from a woman between 45 and 60 years old who had been exposed to COVID-19. The sequenced material came from PBMCs or T cells enriched from blood (not recorded which). V usage is TRBV6-4 and J usage is TRBJ2-6; a possible D gene is TRBD1 (6 bases). DNA for the CDR3: TGTGCCAGCAGTTCAGGGGCCGGGGCCAACGTCCTGACTTTC. It is translated as CASSSGAGANVLTF.